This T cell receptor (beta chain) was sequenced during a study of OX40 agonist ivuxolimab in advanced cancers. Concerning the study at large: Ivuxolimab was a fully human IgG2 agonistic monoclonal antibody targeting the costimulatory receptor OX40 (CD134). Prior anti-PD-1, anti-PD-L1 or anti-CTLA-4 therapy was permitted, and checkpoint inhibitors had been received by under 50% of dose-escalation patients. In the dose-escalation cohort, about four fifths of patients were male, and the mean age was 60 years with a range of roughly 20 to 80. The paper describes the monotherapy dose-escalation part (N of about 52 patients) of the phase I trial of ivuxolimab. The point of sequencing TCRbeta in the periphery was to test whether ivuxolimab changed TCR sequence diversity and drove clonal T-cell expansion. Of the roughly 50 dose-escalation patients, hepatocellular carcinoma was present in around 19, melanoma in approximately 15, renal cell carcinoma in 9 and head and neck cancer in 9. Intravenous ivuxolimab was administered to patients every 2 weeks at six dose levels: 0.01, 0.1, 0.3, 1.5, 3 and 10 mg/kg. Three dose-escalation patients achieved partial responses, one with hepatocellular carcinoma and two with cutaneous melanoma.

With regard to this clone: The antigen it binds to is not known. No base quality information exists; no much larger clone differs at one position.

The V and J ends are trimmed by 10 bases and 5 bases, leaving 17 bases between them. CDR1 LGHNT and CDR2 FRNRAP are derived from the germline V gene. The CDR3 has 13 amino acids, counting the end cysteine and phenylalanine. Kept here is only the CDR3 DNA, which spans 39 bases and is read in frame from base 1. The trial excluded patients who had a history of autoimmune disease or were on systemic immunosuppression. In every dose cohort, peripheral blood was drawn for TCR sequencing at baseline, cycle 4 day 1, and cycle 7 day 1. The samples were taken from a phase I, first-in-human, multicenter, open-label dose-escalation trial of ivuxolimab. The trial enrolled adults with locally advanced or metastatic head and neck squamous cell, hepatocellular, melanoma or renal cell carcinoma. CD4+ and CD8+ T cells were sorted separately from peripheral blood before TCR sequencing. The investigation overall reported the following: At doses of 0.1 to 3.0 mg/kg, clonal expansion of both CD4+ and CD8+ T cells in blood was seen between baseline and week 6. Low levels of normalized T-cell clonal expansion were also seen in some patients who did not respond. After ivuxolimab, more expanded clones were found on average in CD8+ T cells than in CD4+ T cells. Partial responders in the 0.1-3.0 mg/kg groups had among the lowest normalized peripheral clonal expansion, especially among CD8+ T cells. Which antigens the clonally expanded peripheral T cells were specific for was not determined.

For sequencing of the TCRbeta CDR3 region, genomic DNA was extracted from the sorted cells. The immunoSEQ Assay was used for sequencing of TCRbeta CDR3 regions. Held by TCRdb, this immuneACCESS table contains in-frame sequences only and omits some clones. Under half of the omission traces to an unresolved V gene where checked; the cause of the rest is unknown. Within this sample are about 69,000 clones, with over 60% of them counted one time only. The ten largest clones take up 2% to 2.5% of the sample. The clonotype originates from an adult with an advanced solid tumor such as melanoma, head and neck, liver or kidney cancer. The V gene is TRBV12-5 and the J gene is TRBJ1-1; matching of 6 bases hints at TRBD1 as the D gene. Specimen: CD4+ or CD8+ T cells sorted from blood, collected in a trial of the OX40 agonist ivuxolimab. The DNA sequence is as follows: TGTGCTACCCAAGGGGGAGTTGGGACTGAAGCTTTCTTT. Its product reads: CATQGGVGTEAFF.